Shown below are 30 T cell receptor beta chains from a single sample sequenced in a study of vaccination effects on CD4 cells after COVID-19 (dated by TCRdb to between 2021 and 2023). Receptor libraries were prepared by the immunoSEQ multiplex PCR assay. The table comes from immuneACCESS by way of TCRdb, which keeps in-frame sequences with V and J called. Part of the clones is missing from these tables; in studies checked, under half for an unresolved V gene and the rest for unknown reasons. The sample table shows 30,000 or so clones, and approximately 68% are seen once. Around 28% of the sample is in the top ten clones. No antigen has been identified for these receptors. In the ViraFEST assay, PBMC were stimulated with viral peptide pools, and TCR sequencing was then used to find antigen-specific CD4+ T cell clonotypes based on their expansion. After less than 13 days of culture, CD4+ T cells were isolated with the EasySep CD4+ T cell isolation kit.

This specimen consisted of CD4+ T cells from PBMCs cultured with HCoV-229E spike peptides, obtained before COVID-19 vaccination. The sample's cell subset or site label, decoded: HCoV-229E spike overlapping peptide pool stimulation. These receptors were collected from a human donor who received a COVID-19 vaccine.

The CDR3 DNA follows: TGTGCCAGCAGTTCCGGGACTGCTTCCTACGAGCAGTACTTC. Translating it yields CASSSGTASYEQYF. V is TRBV2 and J is TRBJ2-7; weak D call: TRBD2 (6 bases). V lost 5 bases and J lost 1, with 12 bases in between. This CDR3 contains 14 residues. Per germline, CDR1 SNHLY and CDR2 FYNNEI.

DNA of the CDR3: TGCGCCAGCAGCCTCCCCCGGACTCCGACTAGCACAGATACGCAGTATTTT. It translates to CASSLPRTPTSTDTQYF. The chain has TRBV5-1 and TRBJ2-3; tentative D call: TRBD2 (5 bases). The CDR3 is 17 residues long. CDR1 SGHRS and CDR2 YFSETQ come from the germline V gene. V lost 4 bases to trimming and J lost 0 bases, with 18 bases between them.

This clone has more than one count but fewer than ten. The gene calls are TRBV6-4 and TRBJ1-4, with 10 bases identical to TRBD1. V shed 8 bases, J shed 0 bases, and the junction held 15 bases outside the gene matches. The CDR3 totals 19 residues. Germline V CDR1 and CDR2: MRHNA, SNTAGT. The CDR3 nucleotides read TGTGCCAGCCACCGCCGACAGGGGGCACTACTTGCAACTAATGAAAAACTGTTTTTT. Translation: CASHRRQGALLATNEKLFF.

There are a few counts of this clone. The gene calls are TRBV30 and TRBJ2-7, with TRBD1 identical over 8 bases. V gave up 4 bases and J gave up 6 bases; unmatched junction bases: 5. Looked up from germline, CDR1 is GTSNPN and CDR2 is SVGIG (reference sequence). The CDR3 spans 12 residues. This CDR3 is CAWKARGLEQYF. The CDR3 DNA reads TGTGCCTGGAAGGCCAGGGGGCTCGAGCAGTACTTC.

The chain employs TRBV5-1 and TRBJ2-1; 12 positions match TRBD1. The CDR3 covers 15 residues. Germline assignment: CDR1 SGHRS and CDR2 YFSETQ. Trimming at V came to 3 bases and at J to 8 bases, leaving 6 bases not matched to a gene. The CDR3 nucleotides are TGCGCCAGCAGCTCGGGACAGGGGGCTGGCGATGAGCAGTTCTTC. This gives the protein CASSSGQGAGDEQFF.

This chain connects TRBV12-3 or TRBV12-4 to TRBJ1-6; TRBD1 might be the D (5 bases). This CDR3 contains 12 residues. The germline V and J ends were trimmed by 1 base and 10 bases, with 5 bases remaining between them. DNA of the CDR3: TGTGCCAGCAGTTTAGGGGGCTCACCCCTCCACTTT. Its translation: CASSLGGSPLHF.

The chain couples TRBV25-1 to TRBJ2-7; D is possibly TRBD1 (6 bases). V lost 3 bases and J lost 7, with 19 bases in between. This CDR3 spans 15 amino acids. The germline V gene encodes CDR1 MGHDK and CDR2 SYGVNS. This chain's CDR3 is CASSDPGQLRGEQYF. The CDR3 coding sequence is TGTGCCAGCAGTGATCCGGGACAACTAAGAGGGGAGCAGTACTTC.

The genes are TRBV14 and TRBJ2-5; D call uncertain. This CDR3 is built from 12 residues. Germline lookup yields CDR1 SGHDN and CDR2 FVKESK. Trimming stripped 4 bases from V and 4 bases from J, with 7 bases between. The CDR3 region has the DNA TGTGCCAGCAGCCCAGAACCAGAGACCCAGTACTTC. Translating it yields CASSPEPETQYF.

The rearrangement links TRBV3-1 (or the pseudogene TRBV3-2) to TRBJ1-2, with unresolved D. The CDR3 covers 15 residues. CDR1 and CDR2 (germline): LGHDT, YNNKEL (reference sequence). Trimming shortened V by 1 base and J by 1 base, and 10 bases separated the two germline ends. CDR3 in DNA: TGTGCCAGCAGCCAAGCGACGAGGCTTAACTATGGCTACACCTTC. It translates to CASSQATRLNYGYTF.

The genes are TRBV27 and TRBJ1-1; D is perhaps TRBD1 (6 bases). The CDR3 length is 14 residues. V lost 0 bases and J 6 bases, leaving 11 bases between the germline ends. The germline gives CDR1 MNHEY, CDR2 SMNVEV (reference sequence). The CDR3 sequence is CASSLSGARAEAFF. The CDR3 DNA is TGTGCCAGCAGTTTATCGGGGGCTCGCGCTGAAGCTTTCTTT.

The CDR3 reads CASSLDQGRGGYTF. CDR3 nucleotides: TGTGCCAGCTCCCTGGATCAGGGGAGGGGAGGCTACACCTTC. The chain couples TRBV18 to TRBJ1-2, with a tentative D call TRBD1 (6 bases). The germline V and J ends were trimmed by 6 bases and 8 bases, with 19 bases remaining between them. Germline loops: CDR1 KGHSH, CDR2 LQKENI. The CDR3 covers 14 residues.

The chain has TRBV18 and TRBJ1-1; TRBD1 agrees at 10 bases. V shed 6 bases, J shed 0 bases, and the junction held 7 bases outside the gene matches. The CDR3 extends over 16 amino acids. Germline V CDR1 and CDR2: KGHSH, LQKENI. The CDR3 spells CASSSRQGALNTEAFF. The CDR3 DNA is TGTGCCAGCTCTTCCAGACAGGGGGCCCTGAACACTGAAGCTTTCTTT.

The gene calls are TRBV19 and TRBJ2-2; TRBD2 is a possible D gene (5 bases). V lost 7 bases to trimming and J lost 7 bases, with 10 bases between them. The CDR3 contains 12 residues. Looked up from germline, CDR1 is LNHDA and CDR2 is SQIVND (reference sequence). The CDR3 reads CASTQRGGELFF. CDR3 sequence (DNA): TGTGCCAGTACTCAACGGGGCGGGGAGCTGTTTTTT.

This clone was recorded a few times. V is TRBV29-1 and J is TRBJ1-1; TRBD1 might be the D (5 bases). Germline V lookup: CDR1 SQVTM, CDR2 ANQGSEA. The CDR3 spans 13 residues. The CDR3 loop reads CSGGALSNTEAFF. The CDR3 DNA sequence: TGCAGTGGAGGGGCCCTTTCGAACACTGAAGCTTTCTTT.

There are a few counts of this clone. The rearrangement links TRBV6-2 or TRBV6-3 to TRBJ1-1; the D gene is possibly TRBD1 (6 bases). Trimming removed 3 bases at V and 6 bases at J, with 23 bases between. In germline, CDR1 is MNHEY, CDR2 SVGEGT. CDR3 size: 17 residues. CDR3 in amino acids: CASSYGQRYRVGAEAFF. Written as DNA, the CDR3 is TGTGCCAGCAGTTATGGACAACGATACAGGGTAGGCGCTGAAGCTTTCTTT.

This clone was seen more than once but under ten times. The V gene is TRBV14, the J gene TRBJ2-1; 9 positions agree with TRBD2. V shed 4 bases and J 0 bases; nucleotides not matched to a gene: 7. Germline CDR1 reads SGHDN; CDR2 reads FVKESK. This CDR3 contains 17 residues. The CDR3 reads CASSLYSGGRSYNEQFF. CDR3 nucleotides: TGTGCCAGCAGCCTCTATAGCGGGGGCCGCTCCTACAATGAGCAGTTCTTC.

The chain combines TRBV5-1 with TRBJ1-1, with unresolved D. The CDR3 length is 12 residues. V lost 4 bases and J lost 2, with 6 bases in between. Per germline, CDR1 SGHRS and CDR2 YFSETQ. In DNA form, the CDR3 reads TGCGCCAGCAGCGAACTAAACACTGAAGCTTTCTTT. This codes for CASSELNTEAFF.

The J gene is TRBJ1-1, the V gene TRBV18, with a weak D call TRBD1 (6 bases). CDR1 and CDR2 from the germline V gene are KGHSH and LQKENI. Deletions cut 5 bases from V and 1 base from J, with 8 bases between. This CDR3 has 13 residues. The CDR3 bases are TGTGCCAGCTCAATGGACAGGAACACTGAAGCTTTCTTT. It codes for CASSMDRNTEAFF.

The V call is TRBV5-1, the J call TRBJ1-6; 8 positions match TRBD1. The V gene end was trimmed by 8 bases and the J gene end by 5 bases; junction bases not matched to a gene: 15. This CDR3 spans 17 amino acids. Germline V gene lookup returns CDR1 SGHRS and CDR2 YFSETQ. The CDR3 loop is CASSPGPTGQDNSPLHF. Here the CDR3 DNA reads TGCGCCAGTAGTCCGGGCCCAACGGGACAGGATAATTCACCCCTCCACTTT.

This clone was observed a handful of times. The chain links TRBV10-1 to TRBJ1-3; 9 bases match TRBD1. The CDR3 sequence is 18 residues long. Germline CDR1 reads WNHNN; CDR2 reads SYGVQD (reference sequence). J gave up 4 bases and V 4 bases, and 14 bases lay outside the gene matches. The CDR3 DNA sequence: TGCGCCAGCAGTGTCCCCGCCCTCTTGACAGGGGGAGGAAACACCATATATTTT. Amino acids: CASSVPALLTGGGNTIYF.

The gene calls are TRBV6-6 and TRBJ1-5; TRBD1 agrees at 9 bases. The CDR3 has 16 amino acids. Germline CDR1 MNHNY, CDR2 SVGAGI (reference sequence). The trim removed 6 bases at V and 0 bases at J, leaving 6 bases unmatched. The chain's CDR3 is CASSRRTGDSNQPQHF. CDR3 coding DNA: TGTGCCAGCAGCCGCCGGACAGGGGATAGCAATCAGCCCCAGCATTTT.

The rearrangement uses TRBV9 and TRBJ1-2; TRBD1 agrees at 7 bases. Germline V gene sequence: CDR1 SGDLS, CDR2 YYNGEE. The CDR3 length is 13 residues. V dropped 4 bases and J dropped 4; count of bases not matched to a gene: 4. CDR3 residues: CASSSGQLYGYTF. As DNA, the CDR3 is TGTGCCAGCAGCTCGGGACAGCTCTATGGCTACACCTTC.

The CDR3 here is CASSKGLDSYNEQFF. In DNA form, the CDR3 reads TGCGCCAGCAGCAAAGGACTGGACTCCTACAATGAGCAGTTCTTC. The V gene is TRBV5-1, the J gene TRBJ2-1; TRBD2 is a possible D gene (5 bases). Per germline, CDR1 SGHRS and CDR2 YFSETQ. The CDR3 has 15 amino acids. V was clipped by 4 bases and J by 0 bases, with 11 bases between them.

The sample holds one count of this clone. This chain uses TRBV6-2 or TRBV6-3 with TRBJ1-4, with 8 nucleotides matching TRBD1. Germline V gives CDR1 MNHEY, CDR2 SVGEGT. There are 15 residues in the CDR3. The junction had 9 bases not matched to a gene; V was cut back by 6 bases and J by 6 bases. CDR3: CASSPPGGRYEKLFF. The CDR3 bases are TGTGCCAGCAGCCCGCCAGGGGGCCGGTATGAAAAACTGTTTTTT.

The chain has TRBV3-1 (or the pseudogene TRBV3-2) and TRBJ1-2; D possibly corresponds to TRBD1 (5 bases). Per germline, CDR1 LGHDT and CDR2 YNNKEL (reference sequence). Trimming took off 3 bases at V and 1 base at J, with 6 bases between the two ends. The CDR3 length is 13 residues. CDR3 in amino acids: CASSQGLNYGYTF. In DNA form, the CDR3 reads TGTGCCAGCAGCCAGGGACTTAACTATGGCTACACCTTC.

J is TRBJ2-5 and V is TRBV5-6; D is unclear. This CDR3 is 13 amino acids long. Trimming removed 6 bases at V and 7 bases at J, with 16 bases between. Germline-derived CDR1 and CDR2 are SGHDT and YYEEEE. DNA of the CDR3: TGTGCCAGCACCCTTGCTGGTCTTGGGACCCAGTACTTC. This encodes CASTLAGLGTQYF.

This clone came up a few times. The gene calls are TRBV14 and TRBJ1-4; 7 bases match TRBD1. V was pared by 4 bases and J by 5 bases, with 7 bases of the junction left unmatched. CDR1 and CDR2 (germline): SGHDN, FVKESK. CDR3 length: 15 amino acids. CDR3 region: CASSPAQGRNEKLFF. The CDR3 DNA reads as TGTGCCAGCAGCCCCGCACAGGGGCGGAATGAAAAACTGTTTTTT.

The chain employs TRBV30 and TRBJ1-2, with 9 nucleotides matching TRBD1. The CDR3 has 10 residues. V lost 5 bases and J lost 11; bases outside the gene matches: 3. Germline lookup yields CDR1 GTSNPN and CDR2 SVGIG (reference sequence). The CDR3 sequence: CAWDRGIYTF. Here the CDR3 DNA reads TGTGCCTGGGACAGGGGGATTTACACCTTC.

The genes are TRBV14 and TRBJ1-6; perhaps TRBD1 as D (6 bases). CDR1 and CDR2 from the germline V gene are SGHDN and FVKESK. V was clipped by 1 base and J by 7 bases, with 11 bases between them. CDR3 length: 15 residues. For the CDR3, the DNA is TGTGCCAGCAGCCAAGGTAGTGGACAGAATTCACCCCTCCACTTT. Its protein is CASSQGSGQNSPLHF.

This rearrangement joins TRBV2 to TRBJ2-5; D is uncertain. The CDR3 has 14 residues. Germline CDR1 and CDR2: SNHLY and FYNNEI. V was cut by 6 bases and J by 0 bases, with 11 bases left in between. The CDR3 here is CASSGDWNQETQYF. The CDR3 DNA reads as TGTGCCAGCAGCGGCGACTGGAACCAAGAGACCCAGTACTTC.